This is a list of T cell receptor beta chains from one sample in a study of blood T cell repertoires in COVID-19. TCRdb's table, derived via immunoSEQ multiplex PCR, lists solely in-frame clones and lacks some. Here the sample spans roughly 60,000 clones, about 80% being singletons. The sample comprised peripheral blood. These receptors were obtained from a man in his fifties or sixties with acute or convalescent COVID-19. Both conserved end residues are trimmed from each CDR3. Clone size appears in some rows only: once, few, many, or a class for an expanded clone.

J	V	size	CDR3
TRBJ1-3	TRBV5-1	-	ASRRSDSGNTIY
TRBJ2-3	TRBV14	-	ASSQVYGDTQY
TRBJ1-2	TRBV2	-	ASSEQGASYGYT
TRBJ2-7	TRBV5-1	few	ASSPNLAIDEQY
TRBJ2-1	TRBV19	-	ASSIGPGLVNNEQF
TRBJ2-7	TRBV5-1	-	ASSSSGQGDRSLY
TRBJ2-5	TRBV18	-	ASSPRQLEKETQY
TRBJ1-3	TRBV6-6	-	ASSRTQGSPGNTIY
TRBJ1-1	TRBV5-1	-	ASSLAGDNTEAF
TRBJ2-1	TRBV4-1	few	ASSQDARGHLEQF
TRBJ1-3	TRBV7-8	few	ASSLARGQGSGNTIY
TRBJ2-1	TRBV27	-	ASSLRGFSGEQF
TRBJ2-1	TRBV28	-	ASTSGGEYNEQF
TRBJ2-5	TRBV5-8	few	ASSLFAGETQY
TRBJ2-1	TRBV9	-	ASSVSSGGHEQF
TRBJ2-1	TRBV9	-	ASSVWGQGPQDEQF
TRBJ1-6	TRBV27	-	ASRAGFGSPLH
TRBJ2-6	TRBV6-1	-	ASSEIPGQGKSGANVLT
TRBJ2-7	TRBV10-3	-	AISDRDRGRREQY
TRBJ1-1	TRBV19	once	ASSIQGTTEAF
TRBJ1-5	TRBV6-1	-	ASSEAGGRPQH
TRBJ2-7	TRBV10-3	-	AISEGQGDEQY
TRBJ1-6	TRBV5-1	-	ASSLGHQDSPLH
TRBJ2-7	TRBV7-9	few	ASSGTGGSEQY